One TCR beta chain is described in this entry. T cells were sequenced at a targeted depth of 1 in 200,000 to 1 in 1 million. The repertoire was sequenced with immunoSEQ multiplex PCR; TCRdb's copy has only in-frame clones and lacks some. The table has about 200,000 clones, 79% seen once. The data stem from a study of cytotoxic CD8 clonotypes in ibrutinib-treated CLL. There are 14 residues in the CDR3. J gave up 8 bases and V 6 bases, and 11 bases lay outside the gene matches. The germline gives CDR1 SQVTM, CDR2 ANQGSEA. This receptor was taken from a human donor with chronic lymphocytic leukemia. The source was PBMCs, collected after 12 months of ibrutinib treatment. The chain links TRBV29-1 to TRBJ1-4, with TRBD1 matching over 8 bases. CDR3 in DNA: TGCAGCGTACTCGGGCAGGGGGCGAGGGAAAAACTGTTTTTT. It specifies CSVLGQGAREKLFF.